This T cell receptor beta chain was captured by sequencing in a study of cytomegalovirus exposure and HLA in healthy donors. V lost 5 bases to trimming and J lost 5 bases; unmatched junction nucleotides: 22. CDR1 LGHNA and CDR2 YSLEER come from the germline V gene. This CDR3 contains 20 residues. This clone was detected once. Use of 60 Vbeta and 13 Jbeta primers characterized the PCR. Sequencing used immunoSEQ multiplex PCR; TCRdb keeps in-frame clones, though not all of them. The data hold 200,000 to 250,000 clones, with almost 85% observed a single time. The genes are TRBV4-3 and TRBJ2-1; TRBD1 agrees at 9 bases. The sequencing sample was made of PBMCs. This TCR derives from a middle-aged woman in good health and CMV-seronegative. The CDR3 spells CASSIEVLGTGWVGHNEQFF. CDR3 nucleotides: TGCGCCAGCAGCATCGAAGTCCTCGGGACAGGGTGGGTGGGGCACAATGAGCAGTTCTTC.